Here is one TCR beta chain with its context. Its matching antigen is unknown. The record originates from a study of OX40 agonist ivuxolimab in advanced cancers. In the study overall: Each dose-escalation patient presented with hepatocellular carcinoma, melanoma, renal cell or head and neck cancer. Study-level points and caveats: Expanded peripheral T-cell antigen specificity went undetermined. CD4+ T cells averaged fewer expanded clones than CD8+ T cells. Clonal expansion among partial responders at 0.1-3.0 mg/kg ranked near the lowest.

The germline V and J ends were trimmed by 5 bases and 7 bases, with 33 bases remaining between them. Germline lookup yields CDR1 SGHVS and CDR2 FNYEAQ. The CDR3 consists of 19 residues. Profiled with immunoSEQ multiplex PCR; TCRdb holds only in-frame clones, not every one. This sample carries about 48,000 clones, over 85% of them seen once, and the ten largest clones take around half. The receptor was isolated from an adult with an advanced solid tumor such as melanoma, head and neck, liver or kidney cancer. The chain carries TRBV7-6 and TRBJ2-7, with D possibly being TRBD1 (6 bases). The sequencing used CD4+ or CD8+ T cells sorted from blood, collected in a trial of the OX40 agonist ivuxolimab. CDR3 amino acids: CASSPDPALGTGTQSEQYF. The DNA for the CDR3 is TGTGCCAGCAGCCCCGATCCCGCCTTGGGTACCGGGACACAGAGTGAGCAGTACTTC.